This paragraph covers one T cell receptor beta chain sequence. This entry is derived from a study of T cells expressing NK-cell markers. Study information: Researchers got TCR beta repertoires out of sorted CD3+CD56+NKG2C+, CD3+CD56+NKG2C- and CD3+CD56-NKG2C+ T cells. In the group of eight sequenced donors, seven were HCMV-seropositive and one was seronegative.

Making the TCR beta cDNA relied on 5'RACE template switching with UMIs. Using the 5' RACE reads, TCRdb records one entry per CDR3 protein without DNA. In total, the table holds 350,000 to 400,000 distinct CDR3 sequences. The length of the CDR3 is 15 residues. Germline CDR1 reads SGHRS; CDR2 reads YFSETQ. This clonotype was sampled from a woman aged 45-65 years in good health. This chain uses TRBV5-1 with TRBJ1-3; TCRdb lists TRBD1, though no DNA is available to test this call. The source material was blood T cells: a sorted CD56 or NKG2C T cell subset, CD4+ or CD8+ T cells, or bulk PBMC T cells (not recorded which). This chain's CDR3 is CASSPRQGAGNTIYF.